The 20 T cell receptor beta chains below were found in one sample sequenced in a study. Cells sorted as Tregs were CD4+, CD25+ and CD127-/low. TCRdb reprocessed the 5' RACE reads with MiXCR, giving one entry per CDR3 protein. The sample has approximately 57,000 distinct CDR3 sequences; around 21% are singletons. Specimen: tumor-infiltrating Tregs sorted from the breast tumor. The receptor set was obtained from a female donor with breast cancer.

V is TRBV29-1 and J is TRBJ2-3; D is undetermined. The V gene lost 5 bases and the J gene lost 4 bases, with 16 bases spanning the gap. Germline V gives CDR1 SQVTM, CDR2 ANQGSEA. The CDR3 runs to 14 residues. The CDR3 DNA sequence: TGCAGCGTTTCTCTGAATAACGCCGCAGATACGCAGTATTTT. Translation gives CSVSLNNAADTQYF.

This clonotype was detected once. Its ends do not fully match the called genes, so a read error is possible. The genes are TRBV2 and TRBJ2-3, with 8 bases aligning to TRBD2. This CDR3 spans 15 amino acids. Per germline, CDR1 SNHLY and CDR2 FYNNEI. CDR3 sequence reads: CVSRGVAGRTDTQYF. As DNA, the CDR3 is TGTGTCAGCAGAGGAGTAGCGGGGCGCACAGATACGCAGTATTTT.

A few counts support this clonotype. The chain recombines TRBV5-1 with TRBJ2-2; a weak D match, TRBD2 (6 bases). Per germline, CDR1 SGHRS and CDR2 YFSETQ. This CDR3 comprises 15 residues. V shed 2 bases and J shed 4 bases, with 12 bases lying between them. CDR3 amino acids: CASSLLLAGTGELFF. In DNA form, the CDR3 reads TGCGCCAGCAGCTTATTACTAGCCGGCACCGGGGAGCTGTTTTTT.

This sequence joins TRBV5-1 and TRBJ2-1; D not certain. This CDR3 has 17 residues. The V and J ends lost 2 bases and 0 bases respectively, with 15 bases between them. Germline V lookup: CDR1 SGHRS, CDR2 YFSETQ. As DNA, the CDR3 is TGCGCCAGCAGCTTATCAGGTCGACCGAGCTCCTACAATGAGCAGTTCTTC. It specifies CASSLSGRPSSYNEQFF. Together with reference TRBV5-1 and TRBJ2-1, the CDR3 gives the full variable domain: KAGVTQTPRYLIKTRGQQVTLSCSPISGHRSVSWYQQTPGQGLQFLFEYFSETQRNKGNFPGRFSGRQFSNSRSEMNVSTLELGDSALYLCASSLSGRPSSYNEQFFGPGTRLTVL.

Only one count was recorded for this clonotype. A read error may explain this, as a much larger clone is one base away. The J gene is TRBJ2-7, the V gene TRBV20-1, with 7 positions matching TRBD2. CDR1 is DFQATT and CDR2 is SNEGSKA in the germline V gene (reference sequence). This CDR3 is 13 amino acids long. V shed 5 bases and J 12 bases; nucleotides not matched to a gene: 16. The CDR3 nucleotides are TGCAGTGCTTCTAGCGGACCCTACGAGTGGCCGTACTTC. Translation gives CSASSGPYEWPYF.

The chain couples TRBV2 to TRBJ2-7; D remains ambiguous. V lost 6 bases, J lost 3 bases, and 6 bases lay in between. The CDR3 loop spans 11 amino acids. CDR1 and CDR2 from the germline V gene are SNHLY and FYNNEI. This chain's CDR3 is CASSQNYEQYF. DNA of the CDR3: TGTGCCAGCAGCCAGAACTACGAGCAGTACTTC.

The rearrangement uses TRBV7-6 and TRBJ2-7; either TRBD1 or TRBD2 may supply D (5 bases each). Germline V gene sequence: CDR1 SGHVS, CDR2 FNYEAQ. The CDR3 sequence is 14 residues long. V was cut by 4 bases and J by 6 bases, with 16 bases left in between. The CDR3 sequence: CASSSGAERSEQYF. The CDR3 nucleotides read TGTGCCAGCAGCTCCGGGGCGGAACGGAGCGAGCAGTACTTC.

This clonotype was recorded many times. The rearrangement joins TRBV20-1 to TRBJ1-5; no firm D call. The CDR3 spans 10 residues. Trimming took 7 bases from V and 2 from J, leaving 3 bases between them. CDR1 is DFQATT, CDR2 SNEGSKA, per germline (reference sequence). CDR3 sequence reads: CSVGNQPQHF. The DNA of the CDR3 is TGCAGTGTGGGCAATCAGCCCCAGCATTTT.

The J gene is TRBJ1-5, the V gene TRBV19; D remains ambiguous. V was trimmed by 3 bases and J by 7 bases, leaving 13 bases between them. Germline V lookup: CDR1 LNHDA, CDR2 SQIVND (reference sequence). The CDR3 runs to 14 residues. The CDR3 loop reads CASSIQAFGQPQHF. The CDR3 coding sequence is TGTGCCAGTAGTATTCAGGCCTTCGGGCAGCCCCAGCATTTT.

The chain links TRBV6-5 to TRBJ2-7, with D maybe TRBD1 (6 bases). The V gene's germline CDR1 is MNHEY and CDR2 SVGAGI. The CDR3 contains 14 residues. V was clipped by 4 bases and J by 5 bases, with 15 bases between them. CDR3 in amino acids: CASSFNRDKHEQYF. Written as DNA, the CDR3 is TGTGCCAGCAGTTTTAACCGGGACAAGCACGAGCAGTACTTC.

This clonotype was found a few times. This chain links TRBV6-6 with TRBJ1-5, with 9 nucleotides matching TRBD1. The CDR3 sequence is 17 residues long. Germline CDR1 and CDR2: MNHNY and SVGAGI (reference sequence). Trimming removed 0 bases from V and 4 bases from J; junction bases left unmatched: 7. The CDR3 region is CASSYSSPGQGNQPQHF. As DNA, the CDR3 is TGTGCCAGCAGTTACTCCTCCCCGGGACAGGGAAATCAGCCCCAGCATTTT.

This clonotype has a handful of counts. The genes are TRBV2 and TRBJ1-2, with 7 bases identical to TRBD1. The CDR3 extends over 13 amino acids. J gave up 8 bases and V 10 bases, and 13 bases lay outside the gene matches. The V gene's germline CDR1 is SNHLY and CDR2 FYNNEI. CDR3 loop: CATSLLQGMGYTF. The CDR3 bases are TGTGCCACCTCCCTATTACAGGGGATGGGCTACACCTTC.

This clonotype was picked up a small number of times. The chain combines TRBV4-1 with TRBJ1-2; TRBD1 matches 7 bases. The V and J ends lost 4 bases and 4 bases, in that order; junction bases with no gene match: 9. CDR1 is MGHRA, CDR2 YSYEKL, per germline. This CDR3 has 15 residues. The CDR3 nucleotides are TGCGCCAGCAGCCGCCCCCAGGGGGTTGGCTATGGCTACACCTTC. The encoded protein is CASSRPQGVGYGYTF.

The V and J genes are TRBV12-3 or TRBV12-4 and TRBJ2-6, with D possibly being TRBD1 (5 bases). V was pared by 0 bases and J by 8 bases, with 11 bases between. This CDR3 region has 15 residues. CDR3 region: CASSLAGAKSNVLTF. Here the CDR3 DNA reads TGTGCCAGCAGTTTAGCAGGGGCCAAGTCCAACGTCCTGACTTTC.

The chain recombines TRBV20-1 with TRBJ1-1, with 8 bases fitting TRBD1. V shed 3 bases, J shed 3 bases, and the junction held 3 bases outside the gene matches. The CDR3 consists of 13 residues. Germline V gives CDR1 DFQATT, CDR2 SNEGSKA (reference sequence). This CDR3 is CSASVRGHTEAFF. The CDR3 nucleotides read TGCAGTGCTAGTGTCAGGGGGCACACTGAAGCTTTCTTT.

This clonotype occurred once. The chain employs TRBV6-4 and TRBJ2-2, with 7 positions matching TRBD1. Germline CDR1 reads MRHNA; CDR2 reads SNTAGT. CDR3 length equals 15 residues. V trimming: 4 bases; J trimming: 1 base; junction bases outside the gene matches: 3. This chain's CDR3 is CASSVRDRNTGELFF. In DNA form, the CDR3 reads TGTGCCAGCAGTGTCCGGGACAGGAACACCGGGGAGCTGTTTTTT.

This clonotype was recorded many times. The rearrangement uses TRBV7-2 and TRBJ2-1, with TRBD1 matching over 7 bases. This CDR3 region has 15 residues. V lost 5 bases, J lost 3 bases, and 7 bases stayed unmatched. Per the germline V gene, CDR1 is SGHTA and CDR2 is FQGNSA. The CDR3: CASSPGGRNYNEQFF. The CDR3 DNA reads TGTGCCAGCAGCCCAGGGGGACGGAACTACAATGAGCAGTTCTTC.

This clonotype came up a few times. V gene TRBV14 combines with J gene TRBJ2-7, with D uncertain. The CDR3 totals 12 residues. Trimming removed 1 base from V and 9 bases from J, with 10 bases in between. Germline values: CDR1 SGHDN, CDR2 FVKESK. In DNA form, the CDR3 reads TGTGCCAGCAGCCAAGGCTGGGAATGGCAGTACTTC. Amino acid sequence: CASSQGWEWQYF.

The genes are TRBV10-3 and TRBJ2-3, with D maybe TRBD1 (7 bases). Trimming pared 7 bases from V and 6 bases from J, leaving 14 bases between. The CDR3 loop spans 13 amino acids. Per the germline V gene, CDR1 is ENHRY and CDR2 is SYGVKD. In DNA form, the CDR3 reads TGTGCCATCAAGTCGGAGGGGGCGGATACGCAGTATTTT. Its protein product is CAIKSEGADTQYF.

In this sample, this clonotype turned up a few times. The chain uses TRBV3-1 and TRBJ2-7; a possible D gene is TRBD2 (6 bases). Trimming shortened V by 6 bases and J by 3 bases, and 15 bases separated the two germline ends. This CDR3 region has 14 residues. The germline gives CDR1 LGHDT, CDR2 YNNKEL (reference sequence). CDR3 sequence reads: CASRRADGGYEQYF. The CDR3 region has the DNA TGTGCCAGCAGACGGGCCGACGGGGGCTACGAGCAGTACTTC.